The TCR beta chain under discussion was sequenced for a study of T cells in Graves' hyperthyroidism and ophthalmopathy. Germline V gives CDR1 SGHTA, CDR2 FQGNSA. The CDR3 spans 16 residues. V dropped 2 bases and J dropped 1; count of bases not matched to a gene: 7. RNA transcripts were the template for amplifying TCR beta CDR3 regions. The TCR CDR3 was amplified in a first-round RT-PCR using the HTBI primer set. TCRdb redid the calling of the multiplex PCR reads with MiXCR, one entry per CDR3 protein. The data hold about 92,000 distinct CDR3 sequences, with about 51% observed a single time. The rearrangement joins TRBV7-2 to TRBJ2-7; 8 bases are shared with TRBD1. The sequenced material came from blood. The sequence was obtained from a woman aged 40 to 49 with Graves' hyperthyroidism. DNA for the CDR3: TGTGCCAGCAGCTTATATTGGGGACAGGAGTCCTACGAGCAGTACTTC. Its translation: CASSLYWGQESYEQYF.